These T cell receptor beta chains were read from a single sample in a study of cytomegalovirus exposure and HLA in healthy donors. Sequencing used immunoSEQ multiplex PCR; TCRdb keeps in-frame clones, though not all of them. The repertoire has about 160,000 clones, approximately 72% of them found once; the top ten carry approximately 2.4%. Sequencing was carried out using PBMCs. These receptors all stem from a female donor in good health and CMV-seronegative. Each CDR3 is given with its conserved first and last residue. The order of the fields is clone size, J gene, D gene, V gene, CDR3 DNA, CDR3 protein. A D gene is named only where the DNA matches it firmly. Size is stated for part of the rows, as once, few or many counts, or as a class when the clone is expanded.

abundance: -
j_gene: TRBJ2-7
d_gene: -
v_gene: TRBV11-2
CDR3nt: TGTGCCAGCAGCTTAAACATGCAGGCAGAAGAGCAGTACTTC
CDR3aa: CASSLNMQAEEQYF

abundance: -
j_gene: TRBJ1-2
d_gene: TRBD1
v_gene: TRBV12-5
CDR3nt: TGTGCTAGTGGTTTTGGCCGCCAAATGACAGGGTTCTATGGCTACACCTTC
CDR3aa: CASGFGRQMTGFYGYTF

abundance: -
j_gene: TRBJ1-2
d_gene: TRBD1
v_gene: TRBV6-5
CDR3nt: TGTGCCAGCAGCTCGGGACAGGGGGACTATGGCTACACCTTC
CDR3aa: CASSSGQGDYGYTF

abundance: -
j_gene: TRBJ2-1
d_gene: TRBD2
v_gene: TRBV11-2
CDR3nt: TGTGCCAGCAGCTTAGCACTAGCGGGAGTCAATGAGCAGTTCTTC
CDR3aa: CASSLALAGVNEQFF

abundance: once
j_gene: TRBJ2-2
d_gene: TRBD2
v_gene: TRBV29-1
CDR3nt: TGCAGCGTTGAAGTTAGCGGGATCACCGGGGAGCTGTTTTTT
CDR3aa: CSVEVSGITGELFF

abundance: -
j_gene: TRBJ1-2
d_gene: TRBD1
v_gene: TRBV11-1
CDR3nt: TGTGCCAGCAGCCCAACAGGGGGCTATGGCTACACCTTC
CDR3aa: CASSPTGGYGYTF

abundance: -
j_gene: TRBJ2-7
d_gene: TRBD1
v_gene: TRBV4-2
CDR3nt: TGTGCCAGCAGCCAAGATGCGGGACAGGGATCCGACGAGCAGTACTTC
CDR3aa: CASSQDAGQGSDEQYF

abundance: -
j_gene: TRBJ2-3
d_gene: -
v_gene: TRBV6-5
CDR3nt: TGTGCCAGCAGTCGCAGGGGCGCTAGCACAGATACGCAGTATTTT
CDR3aa: CASSRRGASTDTQYF

abundance: once
j_gene: TRBJ2-3
d_gene: TRBD1
v_gene: TRBV4-1
CDR3nt: TGCGCCAGCAGCCAGGGACCCCAGGGGGTAAGGACAGATACGCAGTATTTT
CDR3aa: CASSQGPQGVRTDTQYF

abundance: -
j_gene: TRBJ2-7
d_gene: -
v_gene: TRBV2
CDR3nt: TGTGCCAGCAGTGACGGGGTAGGCGAGCAGTACTTC
CDR3aa: CASSDGVGEQYF

abundance: -
j_gene: TRBJ1-2
d_gene: TRBD1
v_gene: TRBV7-9
CDR3nt: TGTGCCAGCAGCGTACGGCAAGGACAGGGGGACTATGGCTACACCTTC
CDR3aa: CASSVRQGQGDYGYTF

abundance: once
j_gene: TRBJ2-1
d_gene: -
v_gene: TRBV9
CDR3nt: TGTGCCAGCAGCGCCCAAGGAGCGCCAAGCTCCTACAATGAGCAGTTCTTC
CDR3aa: CASSAQGAPSSYNEQFF

abundance: -
j_gene: TRBJ2-7
d_gene: TRBD2
v_gene: TRBV4-3
CDR3nt: TGCGCCAGCAGCGGAAAGCGGGAAGGCGAGCAGTACTTC
CDR3aa: CASSGKREGEQYF

abundance: -
j_gene: TRBJ2-7
d_gene: -
v_gene: TRBV7-2
CDR3nt: TGTGCCAGCACCCAGGCTAGCGTCTCCTACGAGCAGTACTTC
CDR3aa: CASTQASVSYEQYF

abundance: -
j_gene: TRBJ2-4
d_gene: -
v_gene: TRBV27
CDR3nt: TGTGCCAGCAGTTTAACCCGGGGGAAAAACATTCAGTACTTC
CDR3aa: CASSLTRGKNIQYF

abundance: few
j_gene: TRBJ2-7
d_gene: -
v_gene: TRBV11-2
CDR3nt: TGTGCCAGCAGTTCCCCGGCCCGGGGGGAGCAGTACTTC
CDR3aa: CASSSPARGEQYF